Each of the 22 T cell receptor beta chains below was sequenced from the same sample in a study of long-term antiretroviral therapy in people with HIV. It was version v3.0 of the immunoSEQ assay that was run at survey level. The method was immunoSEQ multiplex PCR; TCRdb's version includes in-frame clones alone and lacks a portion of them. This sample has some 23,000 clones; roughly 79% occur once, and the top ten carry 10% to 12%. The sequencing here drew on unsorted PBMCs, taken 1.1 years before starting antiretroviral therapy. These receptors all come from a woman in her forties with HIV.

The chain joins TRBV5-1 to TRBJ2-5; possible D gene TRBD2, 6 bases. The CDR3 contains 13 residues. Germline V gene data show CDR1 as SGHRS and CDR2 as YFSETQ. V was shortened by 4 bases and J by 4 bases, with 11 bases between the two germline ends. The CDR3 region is CASSGGAGETQYF. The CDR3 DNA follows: TGCGCCAGCAGCGGCGGGGCGGGAGAGACCCAGTACTTC.

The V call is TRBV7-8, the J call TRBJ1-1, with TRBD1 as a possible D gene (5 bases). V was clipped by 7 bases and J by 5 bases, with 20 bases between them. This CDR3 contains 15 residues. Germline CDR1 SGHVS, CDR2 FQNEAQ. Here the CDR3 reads CASTPYGGAPTEAFF. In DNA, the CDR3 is TGTGCCAGCACCCCCTATGGAGGGGCGCCGACTGAAGCTTTCTTT.

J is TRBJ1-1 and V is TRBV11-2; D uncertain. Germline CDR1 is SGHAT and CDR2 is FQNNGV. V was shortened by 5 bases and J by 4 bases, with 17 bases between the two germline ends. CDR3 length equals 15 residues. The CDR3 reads CASSAGTDVTTEAFF. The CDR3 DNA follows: TGTGCCAGCAGCGCGGGAACGGACGTCACCACTGAAGCTTTCTTT.

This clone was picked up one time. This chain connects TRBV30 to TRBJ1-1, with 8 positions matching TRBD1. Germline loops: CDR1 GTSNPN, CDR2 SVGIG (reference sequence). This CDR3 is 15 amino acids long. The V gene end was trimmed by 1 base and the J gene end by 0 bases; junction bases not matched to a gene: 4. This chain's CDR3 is CAWSGDRGVNTEAFF. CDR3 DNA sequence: TGTGCCTGGAGTGGAGACAGGGGCGTGAACACTGAAGCTTTCTTT.

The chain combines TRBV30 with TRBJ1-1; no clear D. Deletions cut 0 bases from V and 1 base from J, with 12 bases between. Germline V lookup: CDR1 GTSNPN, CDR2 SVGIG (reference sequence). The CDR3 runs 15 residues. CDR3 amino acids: CAWSVRGLWNTEAFF. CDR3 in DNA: TGTGCCTGGAGTGTACGAGGACTGTGGAACACTGAAGCTTTCTTT.

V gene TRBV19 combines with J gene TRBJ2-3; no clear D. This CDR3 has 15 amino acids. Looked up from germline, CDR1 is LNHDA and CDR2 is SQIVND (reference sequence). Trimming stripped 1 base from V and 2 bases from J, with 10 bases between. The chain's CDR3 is CASSIGGSHTDTQYF. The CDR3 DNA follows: TGTGCCAGTAGTATAGGCGGAAGCCACACAGATACGCAGTATTTT.

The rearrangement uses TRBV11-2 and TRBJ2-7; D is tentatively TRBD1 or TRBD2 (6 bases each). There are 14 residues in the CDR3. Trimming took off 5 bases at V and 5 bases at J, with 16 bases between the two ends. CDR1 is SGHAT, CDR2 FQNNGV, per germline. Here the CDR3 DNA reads TGTGCCAGCAGCCGAAGGGGGGCTGGGGACGAGCAGTACTTC. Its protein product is CASSRRGAGDEQYF.

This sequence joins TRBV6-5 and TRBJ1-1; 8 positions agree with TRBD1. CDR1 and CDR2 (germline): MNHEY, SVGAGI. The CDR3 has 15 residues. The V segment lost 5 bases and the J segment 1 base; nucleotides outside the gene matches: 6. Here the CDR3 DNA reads TGTGCCAGCAGTAGGAACAGGGGGTGGAACACTGAAGCTTTCTTT. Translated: CASSRNRGWNTEAFF.

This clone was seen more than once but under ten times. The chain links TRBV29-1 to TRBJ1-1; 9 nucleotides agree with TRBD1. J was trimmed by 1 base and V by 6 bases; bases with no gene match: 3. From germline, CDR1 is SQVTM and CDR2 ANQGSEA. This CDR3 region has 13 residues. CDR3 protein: CSVTGQGNTEAFF. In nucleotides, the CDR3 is TGCAGCGTGACGGGACAGGGGAACACTGAAGCTTTCTTT.

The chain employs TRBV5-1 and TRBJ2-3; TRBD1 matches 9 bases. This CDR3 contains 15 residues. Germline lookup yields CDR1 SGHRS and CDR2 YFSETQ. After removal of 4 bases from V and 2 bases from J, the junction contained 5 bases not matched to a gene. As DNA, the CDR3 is TGCGCCAGCAGCCCGGGACAGGGCCCCACAGATACGCAGTATTTT. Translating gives CASSPGQGPTDTQYF.

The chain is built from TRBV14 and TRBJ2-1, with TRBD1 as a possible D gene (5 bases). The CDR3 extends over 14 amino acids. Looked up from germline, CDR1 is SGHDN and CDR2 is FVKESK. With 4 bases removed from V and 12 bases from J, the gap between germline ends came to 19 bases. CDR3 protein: CASSLRQTGLGQFF. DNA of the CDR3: TGTGCCAGCAGCCTTAGACAGACGGGCCTCGGGCAGTTCTTC. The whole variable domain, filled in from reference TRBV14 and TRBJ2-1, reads EAGVTQFPSHSVIEKGQTVTLRCDPISGHDNLYWYRRVMGKEIKFLLHFVKESKQDESGMPNNRFLAERTGGTYSTLKVQPAELEDSGVYFCASSLRQTGLGQFFGPGTRLTVL.

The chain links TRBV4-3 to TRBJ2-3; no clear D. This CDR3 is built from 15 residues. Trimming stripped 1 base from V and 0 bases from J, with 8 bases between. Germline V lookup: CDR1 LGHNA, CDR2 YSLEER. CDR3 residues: CASSQGSGSTDTQYF. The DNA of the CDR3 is TGCGCCAGCAGCCAAGGATCCGGTAGCACAGATACGCAGTATTTT.

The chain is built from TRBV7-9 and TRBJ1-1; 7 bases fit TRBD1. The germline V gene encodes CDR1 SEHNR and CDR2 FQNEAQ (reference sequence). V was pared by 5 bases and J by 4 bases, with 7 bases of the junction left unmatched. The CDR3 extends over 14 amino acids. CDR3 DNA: TGTGCCAGCAGCGCCGACAGGGCGGGCACTGAAGCTTTCTTT. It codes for CASSADRAGTEAFF.

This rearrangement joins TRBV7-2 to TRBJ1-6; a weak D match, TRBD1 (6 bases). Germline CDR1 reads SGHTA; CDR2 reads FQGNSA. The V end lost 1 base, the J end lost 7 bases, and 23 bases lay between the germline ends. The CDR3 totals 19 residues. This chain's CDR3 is CASSLGGNGGRALNSPLHF. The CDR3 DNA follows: TGTGCCAGCAGCTTAGGGGGTAATGGGGGCCGCGCCTTAAATTCACCCCTCCACTTT.

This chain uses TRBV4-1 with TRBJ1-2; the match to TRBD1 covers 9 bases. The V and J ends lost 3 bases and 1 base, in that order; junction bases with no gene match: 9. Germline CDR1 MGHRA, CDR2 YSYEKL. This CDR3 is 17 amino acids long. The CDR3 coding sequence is TGCGCCAGCAGCCATCCGTTCGACAGGGGGGTTAACTATGGCTACACCTTC. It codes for CASSHPFDRGVNYGYTF.

CDR3 sequence reads: CASSSGQGNSPLHF. The CDR3 region has the DNA TGCGCCAGCAGCTCCGGACAGGGGAATTCACCCCTCCACTTT. This chain connects TRBV5-1 to TRBJ1-6, with 9 bases that match TRBD1. The CDR3 is made up of 14 amino acids. Germline values: CDR1 SGHRS, CDR2 YFSETQ. The V gene end was trimmed by 3 bases and the J gene end by 7 bases; junction bases not matched to a gene: 2.

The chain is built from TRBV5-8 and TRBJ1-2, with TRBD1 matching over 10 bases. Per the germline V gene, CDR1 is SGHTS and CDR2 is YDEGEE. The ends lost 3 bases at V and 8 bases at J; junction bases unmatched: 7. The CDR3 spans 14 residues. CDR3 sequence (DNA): TGTGCCAGCAGCTATCGGACAGGGGGAGGGGGCTACACCTTC. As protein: CASSYRTGGGGYTF.

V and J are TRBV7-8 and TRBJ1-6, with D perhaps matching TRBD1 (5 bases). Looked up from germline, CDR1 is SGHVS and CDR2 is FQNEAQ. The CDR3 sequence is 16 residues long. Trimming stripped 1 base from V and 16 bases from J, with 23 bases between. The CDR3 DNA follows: TGTGCCAGCAGCTTAGGAGGGGCCAAGCAGGGTTATGTACTCCACTTT. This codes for CASSLGGAKQGYVLHF.

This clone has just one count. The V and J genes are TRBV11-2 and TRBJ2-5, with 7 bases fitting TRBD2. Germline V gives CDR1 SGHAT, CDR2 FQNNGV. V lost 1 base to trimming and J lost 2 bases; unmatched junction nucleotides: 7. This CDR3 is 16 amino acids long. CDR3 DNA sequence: TGTGCCAGCAGCTTAGGGGCGGGAGAAGGTCAAGAGACCCAGTACTTC. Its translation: CASSLGAGEGQETQYF.

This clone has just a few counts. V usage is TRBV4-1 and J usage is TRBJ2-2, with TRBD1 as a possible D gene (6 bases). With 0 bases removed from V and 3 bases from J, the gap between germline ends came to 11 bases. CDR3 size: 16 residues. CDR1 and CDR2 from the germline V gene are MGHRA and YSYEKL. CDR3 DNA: TGCGCCAGCAGCCAAGATTGGTCAGGGGACACCGGGGAGCTGTTTTTT. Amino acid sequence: CASSQDWSGDTGELFF.

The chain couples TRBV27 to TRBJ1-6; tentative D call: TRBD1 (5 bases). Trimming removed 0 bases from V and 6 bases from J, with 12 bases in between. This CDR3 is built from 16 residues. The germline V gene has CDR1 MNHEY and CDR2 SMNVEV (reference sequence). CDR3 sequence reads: CASSLSLQGLNSPLHF. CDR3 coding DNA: TGTGCCAGCAGTTTATCGCTGCAGGGACTTAATTCACCCCTCCACTTT.

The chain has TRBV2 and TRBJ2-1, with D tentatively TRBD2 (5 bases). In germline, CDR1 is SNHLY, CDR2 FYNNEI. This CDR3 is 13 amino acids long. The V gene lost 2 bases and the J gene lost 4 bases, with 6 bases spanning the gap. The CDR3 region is CASSEREYNEQFF. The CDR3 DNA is TGTGCCAGCAGTGAAAGGGAGTACAATGAGCAGTTCTTC.